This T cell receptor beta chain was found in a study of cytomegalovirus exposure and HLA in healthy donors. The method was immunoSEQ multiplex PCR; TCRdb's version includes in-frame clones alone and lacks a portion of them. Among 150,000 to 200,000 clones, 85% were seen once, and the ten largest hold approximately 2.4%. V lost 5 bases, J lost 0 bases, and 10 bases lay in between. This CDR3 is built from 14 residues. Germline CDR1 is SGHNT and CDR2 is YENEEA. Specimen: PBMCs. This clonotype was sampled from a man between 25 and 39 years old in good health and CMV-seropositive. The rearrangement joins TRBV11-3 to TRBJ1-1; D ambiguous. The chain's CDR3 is CASSESGLNTEAFF. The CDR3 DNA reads TGTGCCAGCAGCGAAAGTGGCCTGAACACTGAAGCTTTCTTT.